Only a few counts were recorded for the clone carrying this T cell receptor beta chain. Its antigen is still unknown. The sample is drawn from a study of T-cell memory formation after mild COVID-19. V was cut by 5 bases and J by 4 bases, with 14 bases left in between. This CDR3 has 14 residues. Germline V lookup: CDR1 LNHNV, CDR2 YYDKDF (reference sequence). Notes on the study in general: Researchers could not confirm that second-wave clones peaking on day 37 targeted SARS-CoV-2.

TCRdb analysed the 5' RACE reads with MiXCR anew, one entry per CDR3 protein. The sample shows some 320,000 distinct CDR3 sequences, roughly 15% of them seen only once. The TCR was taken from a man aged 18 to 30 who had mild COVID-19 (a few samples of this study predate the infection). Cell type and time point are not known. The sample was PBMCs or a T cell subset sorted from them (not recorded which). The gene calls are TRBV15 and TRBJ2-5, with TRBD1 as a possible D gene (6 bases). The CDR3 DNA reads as TGTGCCACCAGCCCAGGGGAGAACTCAGAGACCCAGTACTTC. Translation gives CATSPGENSETQYF.